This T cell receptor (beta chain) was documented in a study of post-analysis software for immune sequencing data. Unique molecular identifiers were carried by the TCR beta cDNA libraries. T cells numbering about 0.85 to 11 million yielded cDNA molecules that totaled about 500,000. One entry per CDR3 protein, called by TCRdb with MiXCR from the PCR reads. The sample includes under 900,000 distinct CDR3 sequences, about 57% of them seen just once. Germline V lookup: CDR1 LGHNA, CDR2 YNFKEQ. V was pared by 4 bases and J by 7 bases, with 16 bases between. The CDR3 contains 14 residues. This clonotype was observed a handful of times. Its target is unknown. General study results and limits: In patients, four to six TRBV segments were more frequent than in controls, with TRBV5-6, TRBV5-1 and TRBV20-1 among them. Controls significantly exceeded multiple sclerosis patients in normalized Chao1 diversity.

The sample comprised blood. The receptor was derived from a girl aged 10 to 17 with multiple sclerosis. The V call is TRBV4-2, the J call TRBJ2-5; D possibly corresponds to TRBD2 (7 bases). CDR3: CASSPTGGVRTQYF. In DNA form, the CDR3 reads TGTGCCAGCAGCCCGACGGGGGGCGTGAGGACCCAGTACTTC.